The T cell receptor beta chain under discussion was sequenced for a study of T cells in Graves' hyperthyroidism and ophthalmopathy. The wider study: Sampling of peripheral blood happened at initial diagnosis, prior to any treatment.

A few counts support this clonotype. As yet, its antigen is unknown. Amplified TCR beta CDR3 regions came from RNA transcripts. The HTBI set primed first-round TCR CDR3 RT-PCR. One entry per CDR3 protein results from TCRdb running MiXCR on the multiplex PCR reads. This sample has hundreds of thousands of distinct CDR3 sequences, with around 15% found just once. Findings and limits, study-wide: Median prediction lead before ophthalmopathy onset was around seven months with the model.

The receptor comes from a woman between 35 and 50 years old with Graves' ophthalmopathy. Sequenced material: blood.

DNA of the CDR3: TGCAGTGCTTTCGGGGGCCGGTACGAGCAGTACTTC. It translates to CSAFGGRYEQYF. The rearrangement joins TRBV20-1 to TRBJ2-7, with D possibly called TRBD1 or TRBD2 (6 bases each). Looked up from germline, CDR1 is DFQATT and CDR2 is SNEGSKA (reference sequence). The CDR3 contains 12 residues. Trimming removed 5 bases at V and 4 bases at J, with 12 bases between.